A single sample is the source of the 24 T cell receptor beta chains below, sequenced in a study of T-cell reconstitution after alpha-beta-depleted transplantation in children. Preparation of the TCRbeta library was carried out with unique molecular identifiers. MiXCR was run by TCRdb on the PCR reads, yielding one entry per CDR3 protein. The data hold roughly 200,000 distinct CDR3 sequences, with approximately 10% observed a single time. The input for sequencing was PBMCs from the stem cell graft donor, taken from the stem cell graft. Receptor source: a human donor who donated a stem cell graft to a child with acute lymphoblastic leukemia.

This clonotype was counted at least ten times. The V and J genes are TRBV11-2 and TRBJ1-1; D ambiguous. Germline loops: CDR1 SGHAT, CDR2 FQNNGV. The CDR3 is 13 amino acids. Trimming cost V 0 bases and J 3 bases, with 5 bases left between them. CDR3: CASSLEGDTEAFF. Here the CDR3 DNA reads TGTGCCAGCAGCTTAGAGGGAGACACTGAAGCTTTCTTT. The complete variable domain, with remaining parts taken from reference TRBV11-2 and TRBJ1-1, reads EAGVAQSPRYKIIEKRQSVAFWCNPISGHATLYWYQQILGQGPKLLIQFQNNGVVDDSQLPKDRFSAERLKGVDSTLKIQPAKLEDSAVYLCASSLEGDTEAFFGQGTRLTVV.

This clonotype showed up many times. This chain connects TRBV9 to TRBJ2-3, with no clear D. The CDR3 runs 12 residues. Trimming cost V 0 bases and J 5 bases, with 4 bases left between them. Per the germline V gene, CDR1 is SGDLS and CDR2 is YYNGEE. This CDR3 is CASSVDGDTQYF. The CDR3 DNA reads TGTGCCAGCAGCGTAGACGGAGATACGCAGTATTTT.

The J gene is TRBJ2-1, the V gene TRBV6-2 or TRBV6-3; 15 nucleotides agree with TRBD2. V gave up 8 bases and J gave up 7 bases; unmatched junction bases: 27. The CDR3 totals 22 residues. Germline-derived CDR1 and CDR2 are MNHEY and SVGEGT. This CDR3 is CASAWIPGLPGLAGGAHNEQFF. The CDR3 DNA is TGTGCCAGCGCCTGGATTCCGGGCCTACCGGGACTAGCGGGGGGCGCGCATAATGAGCAGTTCTTC.

The V call is TRBV7-2, the J call TRBJ1-5; no definite D call. CDR1 is SGHTA and CDR2 is FQGNSA in the germline V gene. CDR3 length: 12 residues. V lost 4 bases and J lost 10, with 11 bases in between. As DNA, the CDR3 is TGTGCCAGCAGCTCTACATCATCCCCCCAGCATTTT. Translating it yields CASSSTSSPQHF. Using reference TRBV7-2 and TRBJ1-5 for the parts outside the CDR3, the full variable domain is GAGVSQSPSNKVTEKGKDVELRCDPISGHTALYWYRQSLGQGLEFLIYFQGNSAPDKSGLPSDRFSAERTGGSVSTLTIQRTQQEDSAVYLCASSSTSSPQHFGDGTRLSIL.

The chain employs TRBV2 and TRBJ1-2; 8 positions match TRBD1. Germline CDR1 reads SNHLY; CDR2 reads FYNNEI. V lost 1 base and J lost 7; bases outside the gene matches: 5. CDR3 length: 14 amino acids. The CDR3 reads CASSEVTGGVGYTF. The CDR3 DNA follows: TGTGCCAGCAGTGAAGTAACAGGGGGGGTTGGCTACACCTTC.

The table lists this clonotype with many counts. This chain links TRBV7-2 with TRBJ1-5; 7 nucleotides agree with TRBD1. The junction had 5 bases not matched to a gene; V was cut back by 7 bases and J by 5 bases. CDR3 length: 13 residues. Germline V lookup: CDR1 SGHTA, CDR2 FQGNSA. In nucleotides, the CDR3 is TGTGCCAGCAATATTCAGGGGGATCAGCCCCAGCATTTT. This translates into CASNIQGDQPQHF.

This clonotype was counted a few times. The chain uses TRBV7-7 and TRBJ2-1; a weak D match, TRBD1 (6 bases). The germline V and J ends were trimmed by 4 bases and 11 bases, with 15 bases remaining between them. This CDR3 region has 13 residues. The germline V gene has CDR1 SSHAT and CDR2 FNYEAQ (reference sequence). The CDR3 loop is CASSSPTGTKQFF. The CDR3 region has the DNA TGTGCCAGCAGCTCCCCTACGGGGACAAAGCAGTTCTTC. The full variable domain, with the rest looked up from reference TRBV7-7 and TRBJ2-1, is GAGVSQSPRYKVTKRGQDVTLRCDPISSHATLYWYQQALGQGPEFLTYFNYEAQPDKSGLPSDRFSAERPEGSISTLTIQRTEQRDSAMYRCASSSPTGTKQFFGPGTRLTVL.

This clonotype turned up a few times. The genes are TRBV19 and TRBJ2-5, with D perhaps matching TRBD1 (6 bases). Between the trimmed V and J ends, which lost 4 bases and 4 bases, there was a span of 19 bases. CDR3 size: 16 residues. Looked up from germline, CDR1 is LNHDA and CDR2 is SQIVND (reference sequence). This chain's CDR3 is CASSTQSGQRRETQYF. CDR3 sequence (DNA): TGTGCCAGTAGTACCCAAAGCGGACAGAGAAGAGAGACCCAGTACTTC. The whole variable domain, filled in from reference TRBV19 and TRBJ2-5, reads DGGITQSPKYLFRKEGQNVTLSCEQNLNHDAMYWYRQDPGQGLRLIYYSQIVNDFQKGDIAEGYSVSREKKESFPLTVTSAQKNPTAFYLCASSTQSGQRRETQYFGPGTRLLVL.

This clonotype was found a few times. This chain uses TRBV5-1 with TRBJ2-5; 8 bases agree with TRBD2. The CDR3 sequence is 14 residues long. Germline V gene lookup returns CDR1 SGHRS and CDR2 YFSETQ. The trim removed 1 base at V and 3 bases at J, leaving 2 bases unmatched. CDR3 DNA sequence: TGCGCCAGCAGCTTGCGCGGGGGGAAAGAGACCCAGTACTTC. This gives the protein CASSLRGGKETQYF.

This clonotype has more than one count but fewer than ten. The chain joins TRBV25-1 to TRBJ1-2; D remains unclear. Germline lookup yields CDR1 MGHDK and CDR2 SYGVNS. CDR3 size: 14 residues. V was pared by 4 bases and J by 0 bases, with 9 bases between. CDR3 DNA sequence: TGTGCCAGCAGTGCCCTGACGGCTAACTATGGCTACACCTTC. It translates to CASSALTANYGYTF.

This chain connects TRBV7-8 to TRBJ1-2; 7 bases line up with TRBD1. The CDR3 is made up of 16 amino acids. Germline loops: CDR1 SGHVS, CDR2 FQNEAQ. The V gene end was trimmed by 5 bases and the J gene end by 2 bases; junction bases not matched to a gene: 11. The CDR3 DNA sequence: TGTGCCAGCAGCCACACAGGGGTTAAGAAGAACTATGGCTACACCTTC. Amino acid sequence: CASSHTGVKKNYGYTF.

In its sample, this clonotype was seen a few times. CDR3 nucleotides: TGCGCCAGCAGCTTGGAAGGGCAGCCTACTTGGGAGCAGTACTTC. As protein: CASSLEGQPTWEQYF. The chain carries TRBV5-1 and TRBJ2-7, with no clear D. V gave up 0 bases and J gave up 7 bases, with 17 bases separating them. This CDR3 has 15 residues. Germline CDR1 and CDR2: SGHRS and YFSETQ.

This clonotype was observed at least ten times. V gene TRBV6-5 combines with J gene TRBJ2-3; TRBD2 agrees at 7 bases. With 6 bases clipped from V and 0 bases from J, the junction kept 9 bases outside the gene matches. Germline V gene data show CDR1 as MNHEY and CDR2 as SVGAGI. The CDR3 is 16 residues long. In DNA form, the CDR3 reads TGTGCCAGCAGCCCTCATAGCGGGTCTAGCACAGATACGCAGTATTTT. Protein: CASSPHSGSSTDTQYF.

The gene calls are TRBV5-1 and TRBJ1-1; D may be TRBD1 (5 bases). This CDR3 is 14 amino acids long. V gave up 0 bases and J gave up 11 bases, with 17 bases separating them. The germline gives CDR1 SGHRS, CDR2 YFSETQ. CDR3 DNA: TGCGCCAGCAGCTTGGAACAGGCGGATTATAAGGCTTTCTTT. Translated, it gives CASSLEQADYKAFF. The full variable domain, completed using reference TRBV5-1 and TRBJ1-1, is KAGVTQTPRYLIKTRGQQVTLSCSPISGHRSVSWYQQTPGQGLQFLFEYFSETQRNKGNFPGRFSGRQFSNSRSEMNVSTLELGDSALYLCASSLEQADYKAFFGQGTRLTVV.

V gene TRBV6-1 combines with J gene TRBJ1-1; D remains ambiguous. The CDR3 extends over 12 amino acids. Germline V lookup: CDR1 MNHNS, CDR2 SASEGT. V was pared by 1 base and J by 11 bases, with 11 bases between. In DNA, the CDR3 is TGTGCCAGCAGTGAAGGAAGGCCCCACGCTTTCTTT. This sequence encodes CASSEGRPHAFF.

The table lists this clonotype with many counts. The rearrangement joins TRBV12-3 or TRBV12-4 to TRBJ1-3; possibly TRBD1 for D (5 bases). There are 14 residues in the CDR3. The ends were cut back, 6 bases at V and 4 bases at J, with 13 bases in the middle. The CDR3, as DNA: TGTGCCAGCAGCTTCGGGGGATCGGGAAACACCATATATTTT. Translated: CASSFGGSGNTIYF.

This clonotype was found a few times. The chain joins TRBV6-4 to TRBJ2-2; a weak D match, TRBD2 (5 bases). Trimming removed 5 bases from V and 1 base from J, with 5 bases in between. Germline CDR1 and CDR2: MRHNA and SNTAGT. The CDR3 loop spans 13 amino acids. For the CDR3, the DNA is TGTGCCAGCAGTAGCGGGAACACCGGGGAGCTGTTTTTT. It is translated as CASSSGNTGELFF.

This clonotype occurred a few times. The rearrangement joins TRBV6-1 to TRBJ1-2; D uncertain. Germline assignment: CDR1 MNHNS and CDR2 SASEGT. This CDR3 is 13 amino acids long. Trimming shortened V by 4 bases and J by 8 bases, and 14 bases separated the two germline ends. CDR3 bases: TGTGCCAGCAGTGCTGATATTATGGGAGGCTACACCTTC. Translated: CASSADIMGGYTF.

The V gene is TRBV7-8, the J gene TRBJ1-1; the D gene is possibly TRBD1 (5 bases). V lost 6 bases, J lost 4 bases, and 15 bases lay in between. Germline V gene lookup returns CDR1 SGHVS and CDR2 FQNEAQ. This CDR3 has 14 residues. The DNA of the CDR3 is TGTGCCAGCAGACGGGGGGGGGTGAGCACTGAAGCTTTCTTT. It translates to CASRRGGVSTEAFF.

The sample holds a few counts of this clonotype. In DNA form, the CDR3 reads TGTGCCAGCAGTTACCGGGACGGCTACGAGCAGTACTTC. As protein: CASSYRDGYEQYF. The chain couples TRBV6-5 to TRBJ2-7; D tentatively reads TRBD1 or TRBD2 (5 bases each). The CDR3 runs 13 residues. V was cut by 2 bases and J by 3 bases, with 8 bases left in between. Looked up from germline, CDR1 is MNHEY and CDR2 is SVGAGI.

The chain combines TRBV7-6 with TRBJ1-5; TRBD1 might be the D (5 bases). Trimming stripped 10 bases from V and 4 bases from J, with 14 bases between. The CDR3 loop spans 13 amino acids. Germline loops: CDR1 SGHVS, CDR2 FNYEAQ. CDR3 residues: CATGANGNQPQHF. The CDR3 coding sequence is TGTGCCACCGGGGCCAACGGGAATCAGCCCCAGCATTTT.

There are many counts of this clonotype. The CDR3 loop reads CASSLVVSSETQYF. The CDR3 DNA sequence: TGCGCCAGCAGCTTGGTTGTTAGCTCGGAGACCCAGTACTTC. The genes are TRBV5-1 and TRBJ2-5; D is undetermined. The CDR3 has 14 amino acids. The germline gives CDR1 SGHRS, CDR2 YFSETQ. V was clipped by 0 bases and J by 5 bases, with 11 bases between them.

This sequence joins TRBV5-1 and TRBJ2-6; unclear D gene. Deletions cut 0 bases from V and 2 bases from J, with 12 bases between. Germline V gene data show CDR1 as SGHRS and CDR2 as YFSETQ. The CDR3 loop spans 17 amino acids. As DNA, the CDR3 is TGCGCCAGCAGCTTGGGATATCGGCCACCTGGGGCCAACGTCCTGACTTTC. This translates into CASSLGYRPPGANVLTF.

A few counts support this clonotype. The chain joins TRBV12-3 or TRBV12-4 to TRBJ2-5; 9 bases fit TRBD2. The CDR3 extends over 16 amino acids. Unmatched junction bases numbered 8, after V lost 5 bases and J lost 1 base. The CDR3 DNA follows: TGTGCCAGCAGTCCGCCCCCTAGCGGGGCCCAAGAGACCCAGTACTTC. Encoded protein: CASSPPPSGAQETQYF.